This T cell receptor (beta chain) is drawn from a study of beta chain features in type 1 diabetes. Unmatched junction bases numbered 5, after V lost 1 base and J lost 3 bases. The length of the CDR3 is 15 residues. Looked up from germline, CDR1 is LGHNA and CDR2 is YNFKEQ. This clone was seen more than once but under ten times. Its antigen is still unknown. Findings and limits, study-wide: TCRB CDR3 length was moderately but significantly reduced in all four CD4+ subsets of Type 1 diabetes patients. Individuals with type 1 diabetes displayed fewer insertions and more deletions at VDJ junctions. Across patients, naive, central memory and Treg TCRB repertoires exhibited apparently greater similarity than was observed across healthy donors. HLA effects on TCRB rearrangement stayed unresolved here.

The sequenced template was cDNA made from the entire isolated RNA. Libraries were prepared by immunoSEQ multiplex PCR; TCRdb keeps only in-frame clonotypes and omits some of them. The table lists approximately 270,000 clones, about 13% of them singletons. The sample comprised naive CD4+ T cells from blood. The rearrangement joins TRBV4-2 to TRBJ1-2; the match to TRBD1 covers 7 bases. The TCR originated in a man aged 25-40 years with type 1 diabetes. DNA of the CDR3: TGTGCCAGCAGCCAAGCTCAAGACAGGGACTATGGCTACACCTTC. Translating gives CASSQAQDRDYGYTF.